Below, 5 T cell receptor beta chains from the same sample are listed, as sequenced in a study of blood T cell repertoires in COVID-19. Some clones are missing from TCRdb's copy, which holds only in-frame ones; the method was immunoSEQ multiplex PCR. In the table there are around 72,000 clones, roughly 88% of which are singletons. The sample was peripheral blood. These TCRs come from a man aged 45-60 years with acute or convalescent COVID-19.

In its sample, this clone was seen once. The chain couples TRBV24-1 to TRBJ1-5; perhaps TRBD1 as D (6 bases). The CDR3 loop spans 15 amino acids. V lost 4 bases to trimming and J lost 5 bases, with 14 bases between them. Germline loops: CDR1 KGHDR, CDR2 SFDVKD. This chain's CDR3 is CATSESGPGDQPQHF. For the CDR3, the DNA is TGTGCCACCAGTGAATCGGGCCCAGGGGATCAGCCCCAGCATTTT.

This chain uses TRBV7-9 with TRBJ2-2; D is uncertain. Germline V gene lookup returns CDR1 SEHNR and CDR2 FQNEAQ (reference sequence). V dropped 5 bases and J dropped 5 bases, with 9 bases sitting between them. CDR3 length: 13 residues. CDR3 sequence reads: CASSLDKTGELFF. The CDR3 region has the DNA TGTGCCAGCAGCCTAGACAAGACCGGGGAGCTGTTTTTT.

This clone was detected only a few times. J is TRBJ2-7 and V is TRBV4-2; D is possibly TRBD2 (6 bases). The germline gives CDR1 LGHNA, CDR2 YNFKEQ. Deletions cut 4 bases from V and 0 bases from J, with 16 bases between. The CDR3 has 16 residues. CDR3: CASSREGGGSSYEQYF. CDR3 DNA: TGTGCCAGCAGCCGAGAGGGAGGCGGAAGCTCCTACGAGCAGTACTTC.

This chain connects TRBV14 to TRBJ2-7, with D perhaps TRBD1 (6 bases). The ends were cut back, 0 bases at V and 4 bases at J, with 16 bases in the middle. Germline assignment: CDR1 SGHDN and CDR2 FVKESK. The CDR3 covers 16 residues. This CDR3 reads CASSQDGQGLWYEQYF. In DNA, the CDR3 is TGTGCCAGCAGCCAAGATGGTCAGGGGCTATGGTACGAGCAGTACTTC.

The V and J genes are TRBV5-5 and TRBJ1-5; weak D call: TRBD1 (6 bases). Germline loops: CDR1 SGHKS, CDR2 YYEKEE (reference sequence). CDR3 length: 16 residues. The germline V and J ends were trimmed by 0 bases and 0 bases, with 10 bases remaining between them. The CDR3 DNA is TGTGCCAGCAGCTTGGGGGACATTGATAGCAATCAGCCCCAGCATTTT. It specifies CASSLGDIDSNQPQHF.